This T cell receptor beta chain was profiled in a study of T cell changes during pregnancy in multiple sclerosis. Unmatched junction bases numbered 3, after V lost 1 base and J lost 6 bases. The CDR3 is made up of 13 amino acids. CDR1 SGHNT and CDR2 YYREEE come from the germline V gene (reference sequence). The data were produced by immunoSEQ multiplex PCR, yet TCRdb's version contains in-frame clones alone and is incomplete. The data contain tens of thousands of clones, about 91% of them seen just once; the ten biggest clones take up 0.29%. This clone showed up just once. The V call is TRBV5-4, the J call TRBJ2-5, with TRBD2 identical over 7 bases. The TCR originated in a female donor in good health, enrolled as a control in a pregnancy study. The sample here was CD4+ T cells from peripheral blood mononuclear cells, taken in the third trimester of pregnancy. CDR3 residues: CASSLWEGQTQYF. The CDR3 nucleotides read TGTGCCAGCAGCTTGTGGGAGGGGCAGACCCAGTACTTC.